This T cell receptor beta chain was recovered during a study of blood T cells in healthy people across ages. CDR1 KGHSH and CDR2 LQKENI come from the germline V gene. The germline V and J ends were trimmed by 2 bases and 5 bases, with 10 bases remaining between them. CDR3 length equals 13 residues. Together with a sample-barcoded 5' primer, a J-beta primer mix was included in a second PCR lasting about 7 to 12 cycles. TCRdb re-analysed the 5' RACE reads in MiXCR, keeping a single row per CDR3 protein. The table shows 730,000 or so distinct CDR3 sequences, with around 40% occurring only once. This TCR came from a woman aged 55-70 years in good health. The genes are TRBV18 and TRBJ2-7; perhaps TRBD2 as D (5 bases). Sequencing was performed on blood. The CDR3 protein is CASSPEGQDEQYF. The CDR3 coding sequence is TGTGCCAGCTCACCAGAGGGTCAAGACGAGCAGTACTTC.